This T cell receptor beta chain was profiled in a study of OX40 agonist ivuxolimab in advanced cancers. The wider study: A diagnosis of hepatocellular carcinoma, melanoma, renal cell or head and neck cancer was present in dose-escalation patients. There were three patients with partial responses, one having hepatocellular carcinoma and two cutaneous melanoma.

Clones were sequenced by immunoSEQ multiplex PCR, and TCRdb holds only the in-frame ones, with some missing. The sample includes roughly 61,000 clones, over 80% seen only once; the top ten take roughly 1.9%. J lost 0 bases, V lost 4 bases, and 1 base had no gene match. Germline V gene data show CDR1 as SEHNR and CDR2 as FQNEAQ (reference sequence). CDR3 length: 14 residues. Prior autoimmune disease or systemic immunosuppression barred patients. The sampling schedule covered blood at baseline, cycle 4 day 1, and cycle 7 day 1. The material sequenced was CD4+ or CD8+ T cells sorted from blood, taken in a trial of the OX40 agonist ivuxolimab. The chain is built from TRBV7-9 and TRBJ1-2; the match to TRBD1 covers 8 bases. The sequence was obtained from an adult with an advanced solid tumor such as melanoma, head and neck, liver or kidney cancer. The CDR3 here is CASSSTGANYGYTF. The CDR3 DNA is TGTGCCAGCAGCTCGACAGGGGCTAACTATGGCTACACCTTC.